The rows below give T cell receptor beta chains drawn from one sample of a study of shared clonotypes between healthy human individuals. Produced via immunoSEQ multiplex PCR; TCRdb's table is partial and in-frame only. The table lists about 2.4 million clones, approximately 90% of them singletons. Sequenced input: naive CD4+ T cells sorted from blood. The receptors here all came from a man aged 18 to 35 in good health. Each CDR3 is given with its conserved first and last residue. The order of the fields is V gene, clone size, D gene, J gene, CDR3 DNA, CDR3 protein. D genes are given only for firm matches. A row's size may be missing; if present it is once, few, many or a size class.

TRBV7-2	.	TRBD2	TRBJ2-2	TGTGCCAGCAGCTCGGGACTAGGCGGCGGGGAGCTGTTTTTT	CASSSGLGGGELFF
TRBV5-1	.	.	TRBJ2-3	TGCGCCAGCAGCTTAGTTACAGGCGGCACAGATACGCAGTATTTT	CASSLVTGGTDTQYF
TRBV6-1	once	TRBD1	TRBJ1-5	TGTGCCAGCAGTGAGAGACAGGGGGCGATTCAGCCCCAGCATTTT	CASSERQGAIQPQHF
TRBV6-5	.	TRBD1	TRBJ1-4	TGTGCCAGCAGTTTCCGGACAGGGCGCGATGAAAAACTGTTTTTT	CASSFRTGRDEKLFF
TRBV5-1	few	.	TRBJ2-2	TGCGCCAGCAGCTTGGAGGCGTACACCGGGGAGCTGTTTTTT	CASSLEAYTGELFF
TRBV11-1	.	.	TRBJ2-5	TGTGCCAGCAGCGGGTTTAGTAAGGAGACCCAGTACTTC	CASSGFSKETQYF
TRBV11-2	.	TRBD1	TRBJ1-6	TGTGCCAGCACCGGGACAGCTAGCTCCTATAATTCACCCCTCCACTTT	CASTGTASSYNSPLHF
TRBV11-2	.	.	TRBJ1-2	TGTGCCAGCAGCTGGACAGACGACTATGGCTACACCTTC	CASSWTDDYGYTF
TRBV10-2	.	TRBD2	TRBJ2-1	TGCGCCAGCGAAACCGGGACTATCAATGAGCAGTTCTTC	CASETGTINEQFF
TRBV18	.	.	TRBJ1-1	TGTGCCAGCTCACCACCGGGAGGGTCCCCTGAGGCTTTCTTT	CASSPPGGSPEAFF
TRBV18	.	.	TRBJ1-5	TGTGCCAGCTCACCCGGAACACCGGATCAGCCCCAGCATTTT	CASSPGTPDQPQHF
TRBV7-2	.	TRBD1	TRBJ2-7	TGTGCCAGCAGCTTGGGACAGGGAAGCTCCTACGAGCAGTACTTC	CASSLGQGSSYEQYF
TRBV5-1	.	.	TRBJ2-5	TGCGCCAGCAGCTTAGCAGGGCAGAATCTAGAGACCCAGTACTTC	CASSLAGQNLETQYF
TRBV20-1	few	.	TRBJ1-1	TGCAGTGCCAAGATGAACACTGAAGCTTTCTTT	CSAKMNTEAFF
TRBV4-3	.	.	TRBJ1-5	TGCGCCAGCAGCCAAGATATCCGGGGCAATCAGCCCCAGCATTTT	CASSQDIRGNQPQHF
TRBV18	once	.	TRBJ2-6	TGTGCCAGCTCACTATTGCCCTCTGGGGCCAACGTCCTGACTTTC	CASSLLPSGANVLTF
TRBV7-9	.	.	TRBJ2-1	TGTGCCAGCAGCCGGCCCTCTACGGCCGGGAGCAATGAGCAGTTCTTC	CASSRPSTAGSNEQFF
TRBV2	.	.	TRBJ1-2	TGTGCCAGCAGTGGAACGGGGAACTATGGCTACACCTTC	CASSGTGNYGYTF
TRBV6-6	.	.	TRBJ2-7	TGTGCCAGCAGTTACGGCGGGATTTACGAGCAGTACTTC	CASSYGGIYEQYF
TRBV9	.	.	TRBJ1-3	TGTGCCAGCAGCGTGGGAGGGCCGTTTTCTGGAAACACCATATATTTT	CASSVGGPFSGNTIYF
TRBV11-1	few	TRBD1	TRBJ1-1	TGTGCCAGCAGCCCCGGGACAGTAAACACTGAAGCTTTCTTT	CASSPGTVNTEAFF
TRBV7-8	.	.	TRBJ1-5	TGTGCCAGCAGCTCCCGGGACGGGCGGAATCAGCCCCAGCATTTT	CASSSRDGRNQPQHF
TRBV2	.	.	TRBJ2-1	TGTGCCAGCAGTTTTAGCGGAGGGGGTGCCAATGAGCAGTTCTTC	CASSFSGGGANEQFF
TRBV5-1	once	.	TRBJ2-1	TGCGCCAGCAGCTTGGACGATCTAGATTACAATGAGCAGTTCTTC	CASSLDDLDYNEQFF
TRBV10-3	once	.	TRBJ2-1	TGTGCCATCAGTGTTCGCCCGCCCAATACTCGGGGGAATGAGCAGTTCTTC	CAISVRPPNTRGNEQFF
TRBV6-6	.	.	TRBJ1-6	TGTGCCGTGGGGGGGAGGAATTCACCCCTCCACTTT	CAVGGRNSPLHF
TRBV7-9	.	TRBD1	TRBJ1-4	TGTGCCAGCAGCCCACAGGGACAGAGTAATGAAAAACTGTTTTTT	CASSPQGQSNEKLFF